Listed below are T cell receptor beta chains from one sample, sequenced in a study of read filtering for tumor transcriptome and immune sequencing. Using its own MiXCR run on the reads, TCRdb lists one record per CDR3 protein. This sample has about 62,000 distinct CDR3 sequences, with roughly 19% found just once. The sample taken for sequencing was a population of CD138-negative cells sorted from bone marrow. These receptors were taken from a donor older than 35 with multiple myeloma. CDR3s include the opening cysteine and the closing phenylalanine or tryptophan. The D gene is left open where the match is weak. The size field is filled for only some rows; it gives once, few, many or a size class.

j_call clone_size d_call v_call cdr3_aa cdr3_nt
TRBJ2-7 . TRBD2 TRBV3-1 CASQRGDPYEQYF TGTGCCAGCCAGCGGGGGGACCCCTACGAGCAGTACTTC
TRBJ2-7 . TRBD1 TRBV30 CAWSVGGGGTYGQYF TGTGCCTGGAGTGTAGGGGGCGGTGGTACCTACGGGCAGTACTTC
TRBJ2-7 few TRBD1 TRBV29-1 CSVGQGAYEQYF TGCAGCGTGGGACAGGGTGCTTACGAGCAGTACTTC
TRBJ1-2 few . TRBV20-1 CSATGATMFDGYTF TGCAGTGCTACCGGGGCAACGATGTTCGATGGCTACACCTTC
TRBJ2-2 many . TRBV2 CASRLGQPTGELFF TGTGCCAGCAGGCTAGGACAGCCCACCGGGGAGCTGTTTTTT
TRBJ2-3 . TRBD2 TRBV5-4 CASSLDSSGSIDTQYF TGTGCCAGCAGCTTGGATTCCAGCGGGAGCATAGATACGCAGTATTTT
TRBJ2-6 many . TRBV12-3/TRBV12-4 CASTEWGTGANVLTF TGTGCCAGCACTGAATGGGGCACCGGGGCCAACGTCCTGACTTTC
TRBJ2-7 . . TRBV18 CASSPPLGYEQYF TGTGCCAGCTCACCGCCCTTGGGCTACGAGCAGTACTTC
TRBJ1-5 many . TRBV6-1 CAGSGQGNRQPQHF TGTGCCGGCTCCGGACAAGGGAACCGTCAGCCCCAGCATTTT
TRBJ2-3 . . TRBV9 CASSVGGRGGTDTQYF TGTGCCAGCAGCGTAGGAGGGAGGGGGGGCACAGATACGCAGTATTTT
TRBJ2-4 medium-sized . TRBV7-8 CASSLRPLLAKNIQYF TGTGCCAGCAGCTTAAGGCCACTACTTGCCAAAAACATTCAGTACTTC
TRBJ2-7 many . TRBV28 CASSLYGAEQYF TGTGCCAGCAGTTTATATGGAGCCGAGCAGTACTTC
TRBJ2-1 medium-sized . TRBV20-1 CSASALGMGEQFF TGCAGTGCTAGCGCGCTCGGAATGGGTGAGCAGTTCTTC
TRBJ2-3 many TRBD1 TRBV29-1 CSVDITGADTQYF TGCAGCGTTGATATCACAGGGGCAGATACGCAGTATTTT
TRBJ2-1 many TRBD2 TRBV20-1 CSASSSGRVVIILNEQFF TGCAGTGCTAGCTCTAGCGGGAGGGTGGTTATCATCCTCAATGAGCAGTTCTTC
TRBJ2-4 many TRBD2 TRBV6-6 CASSYLRAGTPKNIQYF TGTGCCAGCAGTTATCTACGAGCGGGAACTCCCAAAAACATTCAGTACTTC
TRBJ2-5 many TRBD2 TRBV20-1 CSARDLERGVQETQYF TGCAGTGCTAGAGATCTCGAGCGGGGGGTCCAAGAGACCCAGTACTTC
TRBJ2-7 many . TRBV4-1 CASSHAGEGAQTYEQYF TGCGCCAGCAGCCATGCCGGGGAGGGGGCGCAAACCTACGAGCAGTACTTC